This T cell receptor beta chain is from a study of blood T cell repertoires in COVID-19. The germline V gene encodes CDR1 SGHKS and CDR2 YYEKEE (reference sequence). V lost 0 bases and J lost 3, with 6 bases in between. The CDR3 is 13 residues long. The repertoire was sequenced with immunoSEQ multiplex PCR; TCRdb's copy has only in-frame clones and lacks some. The sample includes over 300,000 clones, 65% to 90% of them seen just once. The receptor was derived from a human donor in a cohort sampled during active COVID-19. This chain joins TRBV5-5 and TRBJ1-1; no definite D call. Sequencing was performed on peripheral blood. CDR3 region: CASSLDGYTEAFF. The CDR3 DNA reads TGTGCCAGCAGCTTGGACGGTTACACTGAAGCTTTCTTT.